Following are 31 T cell receptor beta chains from one sample sequenced in a study of blood T cell repertoires in COVID-19. Generated by immunoSEQ multiplex PCR, the TCRdb table keeps only in-frame clones and is missing some. In the table there are 60,000 to 65,000 clones, around four fifths of which are singletons. Sequencing was performed on peripheral blood. All receptors derive from a human donor in a cohort sampled during active COVID-19.

The chain combines TRBV28 with TRBJ1-6, with 8 bases lining up with TRBD1. The CDR3 loop spans 16 amino acids. Germline V lookup: CDR1 MDHEN, CDR2 SYDVKM. The V gene end was trimmed by 5 bases and the J gene end by 9 bases; junction bases not matched to a gene: 12. The CDR3 region is CASSDLLTGGTSPLHF. As DNA, the CDR3 is TGTGCCAGCAGTGACCTTCTTACAGGGGGAACTTCACCCCTCCACTTT.

The CDR3 spells CASSIVGGMNTGELFF. In nucleotides, the CDR3 is TGTGCCAGTAGTATAGTTGGAGGGATGAACACCGGGGAGCTGTTTTTT. This sequence joins TRBV19 and TRBJ2-2, with D tentatively TRBD2 (6 bases). The V gene's germline CDR1 is LNHDA and CDR2 SQIVND (reference sequence). Deletions cut 1 base from V and 1 base from J, with 10 bases between. The length of the CDR3 is 16 residues.

The V and J genes are TRBV7-2 and TRBJ2-1; 7 bases are a match to TRBD2. This CDR3 comprises 15 residues. CDR1 and CDR2 (germline): SGHTA, FQGNSA. V was clipped by 1 base and J by 3 bases; unmatched bases: 3. The CDR3 coding sequence is TGTGCCAGCAGCTTAGGGTCGGGGGGCTACAATGAGCAGTTCTTC. As protein: CASSLGSGGYNEQFF.

This chain links TRBV7-8 with TRBJ2-3; D remains unclear. The CDR3 sequence is 17 residues long. V was shortened by 0 bases and J by 5 bases, with 18 bases between the two germline ends. Per germline, CDR1 SGHVS and CDR2 FQNEAQ. CDR3 residues: CASSLASTASGRDTQYF. The DNA of the CDR3 is TGTGCCAGCAGCTTAGCAAGCACAGCCAGTGGGCGAGATACGCAGTATTTT.

This chain connects TRBV9 to TRBJ2-5; tentative D call: TRBD1 (5 bases). CDR1 is SGDLS and CDR2 is YYNGEE in the germline V gene. This CDR3 region has 13 residues. V was shortened by 0 bases and J by 3 bases, with 6 bases between the two germline ends. The CDR3 loop reads CASSVGREETQYF. The CDR3 DNA is TGTGCCAGCAGCGTAGGCAGGGAAGAGACCCAGTACTTC.

The chain couples TRBV7-9 to TRBJ2-2, with 9 bases that match TRBD2. J gave up 6 bases and V 5 bases, and 7 bases lay outside the gene matches. The CDR3 consists of 15 residues. Germline V gene data show CDR1 as SEHNR and CDR2 as FQNEAQ (reference sequence). The CDR3 is CASSLRGGLAGELFF. The CDR3, as DNA: TGTGCCAGCAGCCTGCGGGGGGGCTTGGCCGGGGAGCTGTTTTTT.

This clone came up once. The V and J genes are TRBV2 and TRBJ1-2; no clear D gene. The germline CDR1 and CDR2 sequences are SNHLY and FYNNEI. The CDR3 extends over 12 amino acids. The V gene lost 2 bases and the J gene lost 5 bases, with 6 bases spanning the gap. The CDR3 sequence: CASSEREYGYTF. The CDR3 nucleotides read TGTGCCAGCAGTGAAAGGGAGTATGGCTACACCTTC.

Written as DNA, the CDR3 is TGTGCCAGCAGTTACGGGAGGGGACAGGGGTACGAGCAGTACTTC. It codes for CASSYGRGQGYEQYF. J is TRBJ2-7 and V is TRBV6-5; the match to TRBD1 covers 10 bases. Germline lookup yields CDR1 MNHEY and CDR2 SVGAGI. The ends lost 2 bases at V and 4 bases at J; junction bases unmatched: 5. The CDR3 contains 15 residues.

CDR3 DNA: TGTGCCAGCACCGAGACAGGACAATATCAGCCCCAGCATTTT. Its translation: CASTETGQYQPQHF. The genes are TRBV7-2 and TRBJ1-5, with D possibly TRBD1 on 6 matching bases. The CDR3 is 14 residues long. The V and J ends lost 7 bases and 5 bases respectively, with 15 bases between them. The germline V gene has CDR1 SGHTA and CDR2 FQGNSA. The whole variable domain, filled in from reference TRBV7-2 and TRBJ1-5, reads GAGVSQSPSNKVTEKGKDVELRCDPISGHTALYWYRQSLGQGLEFLIYFQGNSAPDKSGLPSDRFSAERTGGSVSTLTIQRTQQEDSAVYLCASTETGQYQPQHFGDGTRLSIL.

This clone has just one count. The CDR3 DNA follows: TGCAGCGCCTGCATGAGCGTGAACACTGAAGCTTTCTTT. Translated: CSACMSVNTEAFF. This rearrangement joins TRBV29-1 to TRBJ1-1; D unresolved. V was cut by 7 bases and J by 0 bases, with 12 bases left in between. The germline gives CDR1 SQVTM, CDR2 ANQGSEA. The CDR3 covers 13 residues.

This chain links TRBV5-1 with TRBJ1-2, with a tentative D call TRBD1 (6 bases). Trimming cost V 4 bases and J 2 bases, with 9 bases left between them. This CDR3 contains 13 residues. Germline V gives CDR1 SGHRS, CDR2 YFSETQ. This CDR3 is CASSPDRNYGYTF. The CDR3 nucleotides are TGCGCCAGCAGCCCCGACAGGAACTATGGCTACACCTTC.

This rearrangement joins TRBV7-9 to TRBJ2-3, with 9 bases lining up with TRBD1. Looked up from germline, CDR1 is SEHNR and CDR2 is FQNEAQ (reference sequence). CDR3 length equals 14 residues. With 6 bases clipped from V and 6 bases from J, the junction kept 7 bases outside the gene matches. DNA for the CDR3: TGTGCCAGCAGTCCCGGACAGGGGACGGATACGCAGTATTTT. Translating gives CASSPGQGTDTQYF.

This chain links TRBV28 with TRBJ2-5; D unclear. CDR1 and CDR2 from the germline V gene are MDHEN and SYDVKM. The CDR3 loop spans 8 amino acids. V shed 3 bases and J shed 13 bases, with 3 bases lying between them. CDR3 DNA sequence: TGTGCCAGCAGTTTGAGGTACTTC. Its translation: CASSLRYF. Combining the CDR3 with reference TRBV28 and TRBJ2-5 gives the whole variable domain DVKVTQSSRYLVKRTGEKVFLECVQDMDHENMFWYRQDPGLGLRLIYFSYDVKMKEKGDIPEGYSVSREKKERFSLILESASTNQTSMYLCASSLRYFGPGTRLLVL.

This rearrangement joins TRBV7-9 to TRBJ2-2; possibly TRBD1 for D (5 bases). CDR3 length: 15 residues. The germline CDR1 and CDR2 sequences are SEHNR and FQNEAQ (reference sequence). V shed 1 base and J shed 3 bases, with 9 bases lying between them. CDR3 in amino acids: CASSLGQGDTGELFF. The DNA of the CDR3 is TGTGCCAGCAGCTTAGGGCAGGGCGACACCGGGGAGCTGTTTTTT. Drawing the rest from reference TRBV7-9 and TRBJ2-2, the complete variable domain is DTGVSQNPRHKITKRGQNVTFRCDPISEHNRLYWYRQTLGQGPEFLTYFQNEAQLEKSRLLSDRFSAERPKGSFSTLEIQRTEQGDSAMYLCASSLGQGDTGELFFGEGSRLTVL.

The genes are TRBV29-1 and TRBJ2-7; 7 nucleotides align to TRBD2. Germline trimming cut 3 bases from V and 4 bases from J; bases unmatched to any gene: 6. CDR1 SQVTM and CDR2 ANQGSEA come from the germline V gene. The CDR3 sequence is 13 residues long. The CDR3: CSVDEGRGYEQYF. The DNA for the CDR3 is TGCAGCGTTGATGAGGGGAGGGGATACGAGCAGTACTTC.

V usage is TRBV2 and J usage is TRBJ1-5; 8 positions match TRBD1. From germline, CDR1 is SNHLY and CDR2 FYNNEI. V lost 5 bases, J lost 7 bases, and 7 bases stayed unmatched. The CDR3 extends over 14 amino acids. The CDR3 DNA reads TGTGCCAGCAGTAGCCGGGACAGGAGCCAGCCCCAGCATTTT. Amino acids: CASSSRDRSQPQHF.

The chain employs TRBV2 and TRBJ2-5; D may be TRBD2 (6 bases). The V and J ends lost 7 bases and 3 bases respectively, with 12 bases between them. The CDR3 contains 13 residues. Germline V CDR1 and CDR2: SNHLY, FYNNEI. CDR3 nucleotide sequence: TGTGCCAGCACCCTGGAGGGCGAAGAGACCCAGTACTTC. Its translation is CASTLEGEETQYF.

V gene TRBV5-8 combines with J gene TRBJ1-5; D possibly corresponds to TRBD1 (6 bases). CDR1 is SGHTS and CDR2 is YDEGEE in the germline V gene. Trimming cost V 0 bases and J 2 bases, with 12 bases left between them. The CDR3 has 16 amino acids. The CDR3 region has the DNA TGTGCCAGCAGCTTGGTAGGGGGGGCGGGCAATCAGCCCCAGCATTTT. Translated: CASSLVGGAGNQPQHF.

The V gene is TRBV6-1, the J gene TRBJ1-3; 9 bases fit TRBD1. The CDR3 totals 16 residues. The ends lost 4 bases at V and 0 bases at J; junction bases unmatched: 4. CDR1 is MNHNS, CDR2 SASEGT, per germline. CDR3 protein: CASSATGGSSGNTIYF. Written as DNA, the CDR3 is TGTGCCAGCAGTGCAACAGGGGGCTCCTCTGGAAACACCATATATTTT.

V usage is TRBV5-5 and J usage is TRBJ1-4; 7 nucleotides match TRBD1. Trimming cost V 10 bases and J 3 bases; bases outside gene matches: 9. Germline loops: CDR1 SGHKS, CDR2 YYEKEE (reference sequence). The CDR3 is made up of 14 amino acids. The DNA of the CDR3 is TGTGCCTCTAAGGGTACAGGGGCTAATGAAAAACTGTTTTTT. This encodes CASKGTGANEKLFF. The full variable domain, with the rest looked up from reference TRBV5-5 and TRBJ1-4, is DAGVTQSPTHLIKTRGQQVTLRCSPISGHKSVSWYQQVLGQGPQFIFQYYEKEERGRGNFPDRFSARQFPNYSSELNVNALLLGDSALYLCASKGTGANEKLFFGSGTQLSVL.

The J gene is TRBJ1-4, the V gene TRBV6-5, with D possibly being TRBD1 (5 bases). The V end lost 2 bases, the J end lost 11 bases, and 12 bases lay between the germline ends. The CDR3 loop spans 13 amino acids. Germline values: CDR1 MNHEY, CDR2 SVGAGI. Written as DNA, the CDR3 is TGTGCCAGCAGTTACGGCCGGGGGACCAAACTGTTTTTT. It is translated as CASSYGRGTKLFF.

The V and J genes are TRBV7-2 and TRBJ2-1, with 8 bases fitting TRBD1. Looked up from germline, CDR1 is SGHTA and CDR2 is FQGNSA. The J segment lost 8 bases and the V segment lost 1 base, leaving 13 bases of the junction unmatched. This CDR3 spans 17 amino acids. CDR3 in amino acids: CASSLVSALDRDHEQFF. The DNA of the CDR3 is TGTGCCAGCAGCTTAGTTTCCGCCCTGGACAGGGATCATGAGCAGTTCTTC. Drawing the rest from reference TRBV7-2 and TRBJ2-1, the complete variable domain is GAGVSQSPSNKVTEKGKDVELRCDPISGHTALYWYRQSLGQGLEFLIYFQGNSAPDKSGLPSDRFSAERTGGSVSTLTIQRTQQEDSAVYLCASSLVSALDRDHEQFFGPGTRLTVL.

CDR3 sequence (DNA): TGCAGTGCTAGTGTCCGCGCGGCTAGCAATCAGCCCCAGCATTTT. Encoded protein: CSASVRAASNQPQHF. The rearrangement joins TRBV20-1 to TRBJ1-5; D is uncertain. CDR1 and CDR2 from the germline V gene are DFQATT and SNEGSKA (reference sequence). V lost 3 bases, J lost 0 bases, and 12 bases lay in between. The CDR3 consists of 15 residues.

This clone was detected ten times or more. V usage is TRBV13 and J usage is TRBJ1-1, with D tentatively TRBD1 (5 bases). The germline V gene has CDR1 PRHDT and CDR2 FYEKMQ (reference sequence). This CDR3 region has 14 residues. V gave up 4 bases and J gave up 2 bases, with 11 bases separating them. This CDR3 is CASSSLGTNTEAFF. The CDR3 region has the DNA TGTGCCAGCAGCTCCCTAGGGACTAACACTGAAGCTTTCTTT.

This clone was recorded many times. V usage is TRBV5-6 and J usage is TRBJ1-1; 9 bases match TRBD1. V trimming: 3 bases; J trimming: 4 bases; junction bases outside the gene matches: 4. Looked up from germline, CDR1 is SGHDT and CDR2 is YYEEEE. The length of the CDR3 is 14 residues. DNA for the CDR3: TGTGCCAGCAGCTCCCGGGACAGGGCCACTGAAGCTTTCTTT. This encodes CASSSRDRATEAFF.

V is TRBV5-4 and J is TRBJ2-5; 8 bases line up with TRBD1. The germline V gene has CDR1 SGHNT and CDR2 YYREEE (reference sequence). The CDR3 has 18 residues. J lost 2 bases, V lost 0 bases, and 12 bases had no gene match. The CDR3 protein is CASSLGPHGQGAQETQYF. The CDR3 coding sequence is TGTGCCAGCAGCTTGGGGCCCCACGGACAGGGAGCGCAAGAGACCCAGTACTTC.

The chain employs TRBV11-2 and TRBJ2-1, with a tentative D call TRBD1 (5 bases). Germline CDR1 reads SGHAT; CDR2 reads FQNNGV. Trimming removed 4 bases from V and 2 bases from J, with 15 bases in between. This CDR3 has 16 residues. The CDR3 region has the DNA TGTGCCAGCAGCTCAAGGGGTCCACCTACCTACAATGAGCAGTTCTTC. Its translation: CASSSRGPPTYNEQFF.

J is TRBJ2-5 and V is TRBV5-1, with D possibly being TRBD2 (6 bases). Looked up from germline, CDR1 is SGHRS and CDR2 is YFSETQ. There are 16 residues in the CDR3. The V and J ends lost 4 bases and 3 bases respectively, with 19 bases between them. CDR3 protein: CASSPGSRWGEETQYF. CDR3 coding DNA: TGCGCCAGCAGCCCCGGGAGTCGTTGGGGTGAAGAGACCCAGTACTTC.

This clone showed up just a few times. The chain combines TRBV2 with TRBJ2-3; maybe TRBD2 (6 bases). CDR1 and CDR2 (germline): SNHLY, FYNNEI. The CDR3 has 15 amino acids. The V gene lost 9 bases and the J gene lost 3 bases, with 19 bases spanning the gap. CDR3 DNA sequence: TGTGCCAGTTCACCGGGACTGGGATTGACAGATACGCAGTATTTT. It translates to CASSPGLGLTDTQYF.

CDR3 DNA sequence: TGTGCCAGCAGCCTCCAGCAGGGCAGATTTAATTCACCCCTCCACTTT. Translated: CASSLQQGRFNSPLHF. The chain employs TRBV21-1 and TRBJ1-6; the table names TRBD1, a call not compared with the DNA. TRBV21-1 is termed a pseudogene. This CDR3 comprises 16 residues.

The J gene is TRBJ2-3, the V gene TRBV5-1, with a tentative D call TRBD2 (6 bases). Between the trimmed V and J ends, which lost 1 base and 2 bases, there was a span of 8 bases. Looked up from germline, CDR1 is SGHRS and CDR2 is YFSETQ. The CDR3 length is 14 residues. The chain's CDR3 is CASSLWRATDTQYF. The CDR3 coding sequence is TGCGCCAGCAGCTTGTGGAGGGCCACAGATACGCAGTATTTT.